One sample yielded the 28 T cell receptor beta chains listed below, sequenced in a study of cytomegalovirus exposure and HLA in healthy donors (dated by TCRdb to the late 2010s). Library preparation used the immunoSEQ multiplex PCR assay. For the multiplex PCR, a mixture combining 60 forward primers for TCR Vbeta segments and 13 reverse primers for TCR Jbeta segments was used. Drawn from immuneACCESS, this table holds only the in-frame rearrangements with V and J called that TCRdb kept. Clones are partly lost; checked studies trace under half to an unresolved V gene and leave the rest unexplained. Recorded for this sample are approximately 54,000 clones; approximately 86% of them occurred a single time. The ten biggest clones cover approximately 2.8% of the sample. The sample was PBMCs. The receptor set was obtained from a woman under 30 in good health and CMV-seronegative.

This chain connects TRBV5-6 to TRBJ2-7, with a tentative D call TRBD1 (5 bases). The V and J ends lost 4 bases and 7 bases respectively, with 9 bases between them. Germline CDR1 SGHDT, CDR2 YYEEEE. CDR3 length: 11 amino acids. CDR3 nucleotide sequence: TGTGCCAGCAGCGCCCAGGGAGAGCAGTACTTC. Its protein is CASSAQGEQYF.

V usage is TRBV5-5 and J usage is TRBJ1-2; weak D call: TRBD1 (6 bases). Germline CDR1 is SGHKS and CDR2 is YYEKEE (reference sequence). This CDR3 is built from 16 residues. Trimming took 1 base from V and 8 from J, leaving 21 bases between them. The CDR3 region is CASSLLLLGGATGYTF. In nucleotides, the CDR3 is TGTGCCAGCAGCTTGCTCCTCCTGGGGGGGGCGACAGGCTACACCTTC.

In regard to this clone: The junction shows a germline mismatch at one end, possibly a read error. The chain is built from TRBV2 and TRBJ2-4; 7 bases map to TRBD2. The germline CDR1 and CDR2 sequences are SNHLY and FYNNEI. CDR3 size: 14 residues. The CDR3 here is CASRGGTEKNSQYF. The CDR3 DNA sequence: TGTGCCAGCAGGGGAGGGACGGAAAAAAACAGTCAGTACTTC.

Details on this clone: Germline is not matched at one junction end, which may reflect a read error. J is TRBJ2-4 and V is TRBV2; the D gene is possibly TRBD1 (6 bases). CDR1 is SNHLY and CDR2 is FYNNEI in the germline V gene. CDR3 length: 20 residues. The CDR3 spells CASSENPWAGVDLAKNSQYF. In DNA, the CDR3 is TGTGCCAGCAGTGAAAACCCCTGGGCAGGGGTGGATTTAGCCAAAAACAGTCAGTACTTC.

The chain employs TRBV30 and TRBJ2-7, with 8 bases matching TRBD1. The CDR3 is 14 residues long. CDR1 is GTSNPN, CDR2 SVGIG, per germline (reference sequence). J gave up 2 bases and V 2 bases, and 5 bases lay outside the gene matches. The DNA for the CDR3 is TGTGCCTGGAGTCGTTACAGGGGGGCCTACGAGCAGTACTTC. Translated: CAWSRYRGAYEQYF.

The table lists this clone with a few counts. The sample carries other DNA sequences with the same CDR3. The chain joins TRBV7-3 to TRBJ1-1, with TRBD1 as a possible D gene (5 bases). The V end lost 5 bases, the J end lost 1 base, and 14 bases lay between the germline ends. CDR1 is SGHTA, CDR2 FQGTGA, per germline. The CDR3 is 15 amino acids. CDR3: CASSRWTLSNTEAFF. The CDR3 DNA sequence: TGTGCCAGCAGCCGTTGGACACTATCGAACACTGAAGCTTTCTTT.

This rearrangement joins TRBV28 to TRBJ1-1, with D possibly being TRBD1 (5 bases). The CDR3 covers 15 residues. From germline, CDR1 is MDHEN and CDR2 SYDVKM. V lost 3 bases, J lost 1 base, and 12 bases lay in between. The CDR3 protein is CASSFWRGENTEAFF. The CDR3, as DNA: TGTGCCAGCAGTTTCTGGAGGGGAGAGAACACTGAAGCTTTCTTT.

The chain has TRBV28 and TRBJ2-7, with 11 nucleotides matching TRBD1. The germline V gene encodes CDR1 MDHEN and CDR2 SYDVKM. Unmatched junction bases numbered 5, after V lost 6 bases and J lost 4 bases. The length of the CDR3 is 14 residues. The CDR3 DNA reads TGTGCCAGCAGCTCCGGGACAGGGGGGTACGAGCAGTACTTC. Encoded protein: CASSSGTGGYEQYF.

This CDR3 reads CASSDPGQGVGEQYF. The CDR3 DNA sequence: TGCGCCAGCAGTGACCCGGGACAGGGGGTGGGCGAGCAGTACTTC. This sequence joins TRBV10-1 and TRBJ2-7, with 11 bases identical to TRBD1. CDR1 and CDR2 (germline): WNHNN, SYGVQD (reference sequence). The CDR3 is made up of 15 amino acids. V shed 3 bases and J 6 bases; nucleotides not matched to a gene: 7.

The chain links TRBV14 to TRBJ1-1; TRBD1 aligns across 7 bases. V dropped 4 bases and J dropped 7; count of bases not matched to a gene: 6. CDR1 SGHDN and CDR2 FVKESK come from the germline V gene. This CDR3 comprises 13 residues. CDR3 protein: CASSPLTGSEAFF. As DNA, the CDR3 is TGTGCCAGCAGCCCCCTGACAGGGAGTGAAGCTTTCTTT.

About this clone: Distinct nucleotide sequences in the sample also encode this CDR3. The CDR3 reads CASSLWAGYSPLHF. CDR3 in DNA: TGTGCCAGCAGCCTGTGGGCTGGATATTCACCCCTCCACTTT. This chain joins TRBV5-6 and TRBJ1-6; unclear D gene. Trimming cost V 4 bases and J 8 bases, with 13 bases left between them. This CDR3 is built from 14 residues. The germline gives CDR1 SGHDT, CDR2 YYEEEE.

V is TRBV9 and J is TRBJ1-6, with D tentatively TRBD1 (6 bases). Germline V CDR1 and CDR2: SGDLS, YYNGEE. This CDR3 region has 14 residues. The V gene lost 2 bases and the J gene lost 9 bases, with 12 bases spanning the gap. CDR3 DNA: TGTGCCAGCAGCGTGGGGGACACCCCTTCACCCCTCCACTTT. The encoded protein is CASSVGDTPSPLHF.

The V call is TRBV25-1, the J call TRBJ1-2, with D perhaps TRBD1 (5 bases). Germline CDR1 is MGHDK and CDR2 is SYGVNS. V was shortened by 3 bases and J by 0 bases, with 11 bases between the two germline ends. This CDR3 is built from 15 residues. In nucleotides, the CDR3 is TGTGCCAGCAGTGAGCACAGGAAAGCTAACTATGGCTACACCTTC. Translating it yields CASSEHRKANYGYTF.

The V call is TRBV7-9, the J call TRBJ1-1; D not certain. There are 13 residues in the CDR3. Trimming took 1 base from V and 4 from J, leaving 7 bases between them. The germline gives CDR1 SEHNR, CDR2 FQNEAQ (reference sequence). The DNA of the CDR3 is TGTGCCAGCAGCTTAGGTTCAGGCACTGAAGCTTTCTTT. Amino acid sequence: CASSLGSGTEAFF.

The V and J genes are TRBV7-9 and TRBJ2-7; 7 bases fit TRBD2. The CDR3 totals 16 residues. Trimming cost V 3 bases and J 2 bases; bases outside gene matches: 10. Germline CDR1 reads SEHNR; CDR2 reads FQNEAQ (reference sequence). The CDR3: CASSFAITAGAYEQYF. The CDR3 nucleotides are TGTGCCAGCAGCTTTGCAATCACGGCGGGAGCCTACGAGCAGTACTTC. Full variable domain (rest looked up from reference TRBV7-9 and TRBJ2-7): DTGVSQNPRHKITKRGQNVTFRCDPISEHNRLYWYRQTLGQGPEFLTYFQNEAQLEKSRLLSDRFSAERPKGSFSTLEIQRTEQGDSAMYLCASSFAITAGAYEQYFGPGTRLTVT.

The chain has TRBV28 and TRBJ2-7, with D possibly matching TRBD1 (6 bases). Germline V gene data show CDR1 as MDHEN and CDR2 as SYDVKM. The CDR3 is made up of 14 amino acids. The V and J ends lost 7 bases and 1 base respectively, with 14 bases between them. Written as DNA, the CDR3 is TGTGCCAGCACCCAAACAGGGTTTTCCTACGAGCAGTACTTC. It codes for CASTQTGFSYEQYF.

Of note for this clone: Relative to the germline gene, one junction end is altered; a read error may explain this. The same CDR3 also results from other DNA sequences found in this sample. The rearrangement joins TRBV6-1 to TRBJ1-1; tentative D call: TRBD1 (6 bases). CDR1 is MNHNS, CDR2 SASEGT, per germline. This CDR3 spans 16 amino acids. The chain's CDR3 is CASSDTGSGPNTEAFF. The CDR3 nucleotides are TGCGCCAGCAGTGACACAGGGAGTGGGCCGAACACTGAAGCTTTCTTT.

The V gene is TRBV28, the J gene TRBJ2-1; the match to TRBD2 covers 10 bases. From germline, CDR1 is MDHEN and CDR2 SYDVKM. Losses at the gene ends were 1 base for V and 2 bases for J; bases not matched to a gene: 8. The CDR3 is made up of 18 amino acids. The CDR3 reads CASSLSAGGPRTYNEQFF. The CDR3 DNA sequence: TGTGCCAGCAGTTTATCAGCGGGAGGGCCTAGGACCTACAATGAGCAGTTCTTC.

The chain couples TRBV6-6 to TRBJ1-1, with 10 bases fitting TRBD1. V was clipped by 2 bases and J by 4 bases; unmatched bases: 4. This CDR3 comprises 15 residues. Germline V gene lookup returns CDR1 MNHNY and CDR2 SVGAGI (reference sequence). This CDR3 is CASSYGGQGVTEAFF. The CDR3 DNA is TGTGCCAGCAGTTACGGCGGACAGGGGGTCACTGAAGCTTTCTTT.

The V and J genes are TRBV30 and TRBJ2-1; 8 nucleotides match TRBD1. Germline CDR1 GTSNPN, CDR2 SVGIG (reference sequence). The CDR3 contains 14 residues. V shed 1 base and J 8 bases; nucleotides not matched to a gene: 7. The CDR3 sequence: CAWSDRGIPHEQFF. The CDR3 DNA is TGTGCCTGGAGTGACAGGGGGATCCCCCATGAGCAGTTCTTC.

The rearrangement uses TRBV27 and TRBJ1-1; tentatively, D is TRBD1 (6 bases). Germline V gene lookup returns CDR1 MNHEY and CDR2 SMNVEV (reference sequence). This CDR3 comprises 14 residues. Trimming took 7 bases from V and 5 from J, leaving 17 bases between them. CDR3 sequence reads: CASTQRGGGTEAFF. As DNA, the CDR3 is TGTGCCAGCACCCAAAGGGGGGGCGGGACTGAAGCTTTCTTT.

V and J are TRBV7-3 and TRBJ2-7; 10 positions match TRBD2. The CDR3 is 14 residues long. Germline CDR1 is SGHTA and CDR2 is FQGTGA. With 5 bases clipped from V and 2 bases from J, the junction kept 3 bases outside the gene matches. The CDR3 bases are TGTGCCAGCAGCCGGACTAGCGGACCCTACGAGCAGTACTTC. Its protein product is CASSRTSGPYEQYF. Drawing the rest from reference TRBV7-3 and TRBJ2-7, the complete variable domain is GAGVSQTPSNKVTEKGKYVELRCDPISGHTALYWYRQSLGQGPEFLIYFQGTGAADDSGLPNDRFFAVRPEGSVSTLKIQRTERGDSAVYLCASSRTSGPYEQYFGPGTRLTVT.

The CDR3 sequence: CASSRTGASTDTQYF. CDR3 DNA: TGTGCCAGTAGTAGGACAGGGGCTAGCACAGATACGCAGTATTTT. V is TRBV19 and J is TRBJ2-3; TRBD1 agrees at 9 bases. Germline CDR1 LNHDA, CDR2 SQIVND (reference sequence). V shed 4 bases and J 0 bases; nucleotides not matched to a gene: 2. This CDR3 spans 15 amino acids.

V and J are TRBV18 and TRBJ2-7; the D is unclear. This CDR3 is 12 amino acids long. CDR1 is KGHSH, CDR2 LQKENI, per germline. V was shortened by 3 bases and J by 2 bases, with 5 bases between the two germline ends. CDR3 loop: CASSPITYEQYF. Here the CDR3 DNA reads TGTGCCAGCTCACCTATTACCTACGAGCAGTACTTC.

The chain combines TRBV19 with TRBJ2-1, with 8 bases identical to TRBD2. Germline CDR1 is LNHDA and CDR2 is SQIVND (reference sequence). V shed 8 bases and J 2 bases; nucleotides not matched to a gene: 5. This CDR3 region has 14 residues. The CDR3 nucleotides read TGTGCCAGTGGAGAGCGGGAGCCCTACAATGAGCAGTTCTTC. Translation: CASGEREPYNEQFF.

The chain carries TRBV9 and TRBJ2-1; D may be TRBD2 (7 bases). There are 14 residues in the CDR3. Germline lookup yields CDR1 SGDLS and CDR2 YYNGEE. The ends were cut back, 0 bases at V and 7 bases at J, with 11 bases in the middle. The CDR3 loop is CASSVGEGGNEQFF. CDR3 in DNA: TGTGCCAGCAGCGTAGGAGAGGGGGGGAATGAGCAGTTCTTC.

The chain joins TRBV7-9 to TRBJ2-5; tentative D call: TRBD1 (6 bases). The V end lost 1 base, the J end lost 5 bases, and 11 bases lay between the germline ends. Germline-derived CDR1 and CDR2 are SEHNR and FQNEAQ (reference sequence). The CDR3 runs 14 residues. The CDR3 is CASSLESGQETQYF. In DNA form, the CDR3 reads TGTGCCAGCAGCTTAGAATCCGGACAGGAGACCCAGTACTTC.

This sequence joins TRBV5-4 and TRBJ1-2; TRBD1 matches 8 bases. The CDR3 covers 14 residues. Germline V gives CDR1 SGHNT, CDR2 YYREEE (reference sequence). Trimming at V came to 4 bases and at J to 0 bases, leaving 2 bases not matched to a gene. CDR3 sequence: CASSPTGANYGYTF. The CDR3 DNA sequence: TGTGCCAGCAGCCCGACAGGGGCTAACTATGGCTACACCTTC.